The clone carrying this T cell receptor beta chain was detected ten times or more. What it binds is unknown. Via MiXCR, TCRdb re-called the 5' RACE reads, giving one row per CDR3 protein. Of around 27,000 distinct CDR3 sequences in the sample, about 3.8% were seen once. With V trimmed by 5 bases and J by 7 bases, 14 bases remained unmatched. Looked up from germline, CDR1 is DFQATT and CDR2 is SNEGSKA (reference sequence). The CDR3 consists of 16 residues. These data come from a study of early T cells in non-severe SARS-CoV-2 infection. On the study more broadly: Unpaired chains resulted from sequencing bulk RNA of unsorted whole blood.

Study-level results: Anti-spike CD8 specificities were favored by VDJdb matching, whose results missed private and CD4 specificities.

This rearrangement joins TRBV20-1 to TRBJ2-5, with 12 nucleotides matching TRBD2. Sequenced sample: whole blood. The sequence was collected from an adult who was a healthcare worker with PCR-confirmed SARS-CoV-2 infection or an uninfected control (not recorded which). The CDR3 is CSARLAGEGPGGTQYF. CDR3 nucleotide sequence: TGCAGTGCTCGACTAGCGGGAGAGGGGCCTGGTGGGACCCAGTACTTC.